The 18 T cell receptor beta chains given below trace back to one sample, sequenced in a study of cytomegalovirus exposure and HLA in healthy donors. PCR employed 60 Vbeta and 13 Jbeta primers. Assay: immunoSEQ multiplex PCR; the TCRdb copy retains only in-frame clones and omits some. The sample holds roughly 120,000 clones, about 80% seen once. The sequencing sample was made of PBMCs. These receptors came from a woman aged 55-69 years in good health and CMV-seropositive.

J is TRBJ2-2 and V is TRBV7-3, with TRBD2 as a possible D gene (6 bases). The CDR3 length is 19 residues. V was pared by 5 bases and J by 1 base, with 23 bases between. CDR1 SGHTA and CDR2 FQGTGA come from the germline V gene. This CDR3 is CASSPRAGTPIGNTGELFF. DNA for the CDR3: TGTGCCAGCAGCCCGCGGGCCGGGACTCCCATAGGGAACACCGGGGAGCTGTTTTTT.

V gene TRBV2 combines with J gene TRBJ2-7; a weak D match, TRBD1 (6 bases). From germline, CDR1 is SNHLY and CDR2 FYNNEI. Trimming removed 2 bases at V and 6 bases at J, with 17 bases between. The CDR3 has 15 residues. The CDR3 DNA follows: TGTGCCAGCAGTGAAATGGGCAGGGGATTAATCGAGCAGTACTTC. It translates to CASSEMGRGLIEQYF.

The gene calls are TRBV6-5 and TRBJ1-5; unclear D gene. Germline CDR1 reads MNHEY; CDR2 reads SVGAGI. The CDR3 contains 12 residues. V dropped 1 base and J dropped 4 bases, with 2 bases sitting between them. This chain's CDR3 is CASSYLNQPQHF. The CDR3 DNA is TGTGCCAGCAGTTACTTAAATCAGCCCCAGCATTTT.

This clone was seen just once. The chain joins TRBV7-6 to TRBJ2-7; TRBD2 is a possible D gene (6 bases). Between the trimmed V and J ends, which lost 1 base and 3 bases, there was a span of 10 bases. The CDR3 spans 14 residues. Germline V gene lookup returns CDR1 SGHVS and CDR2 FNYEAQ. The CDR3 protein is CASSLGLRDYEQYF. CDR3 in DNA: TGTGCCAGCAGCTTAGGTCTGCGGGACTACGAGCAGTACTTC. Full variable domain (missing parts from reference TRBV7-6 and TRBJ2-7): GAGVSQSPRYKVTKRGQDVALRCDPISGHVSLYWYRQALGQGPEFLTYFNYEAQQDKSGLPNDRFSAERPEGSISTLTIQRTEQRDSAMYRCASSLGLRDYEQYFGPGTRLTVT.

This clone has just one count. V and J are TRBV5-4 and TRBJ1-3, with D perhaps TRBD1 (6 bases). Trimming shortened V by 8 bases and J by 0 bases, and 12 bases separated the two germline ends. CDR1 is SGHNT, CDR2 YYREEE, per germline (reference sequence). The CDR3 sequence is 14 residues long. CDR3 DNA sequence: TGTGCCAGTATACAGGGTCCCTCTGGAAACACCATATATTTT. It translates to CASIQGPSGNTIYF. Full variable domain (outside the CDR3, taken from reference TRBV5-4 and TRBJ1-3): ETGVTQSPTHLIKTRGQQVTLRCSSQSGHNTVSWYQQALGQGPQFIFQYYREEENGRGNFPPRFSGLQFPNYSSELNVNALELDDSALYLCASIQGPSGNTIYFGEGSWLTVV.

This clone showed up just a few times. A read error may produce the germline difference seen at one junction end. The DNA for the CDR3 is TGTTCCAGCAGCCCACAGGGGGTAAGAGAGCAGTACTTC. Translation gives CSSSPQGVREQYF. The V gene is TRBV7-9, the J gene TRBJ2-7; 8 bases map to TRBD1. The CDR3 is made up of 13 amino acids. The V gene's germline CDR1 is SEHNR and CDR2 FQNEAQ (reference sequence). The full variable domain, in which reference TRBV7-9 and TRBJ2-7 provide the parts outside the CDR3, is DTGVSQNPRHKITKRGQNVTFRCDPISEHNRLYWYRQTLGQGPEFLTYFQNEAQLEKSRLLSDRFSAERPKGSFSTLEIQRTEQGDSAMYLCSSSPQGVREQYFGPGTRLTVT.

The chain employs TRBV6-5 and TRBJ2-5; D remains unclear. Judging by the DNA end, TRBJ2-7 fits better; the J call may be wrong. The V gene's germline CDR1 is MNHEY and CDR2 SVGAGI. The CDR3 is made up of 11 amino acids. CDR3 bases: TGTGCCAGCAAGTCAGGTCCCGAGCAGTACTTC. As protein: CASKSGPEQYF.

As to this clone: One end of the junction is discordant with germline, which a read error may explain. The chain recombines TRBV5-1 with TRBJ1-3; tentative D call: TRBD1 (5 bases). Germline loops: CDR1 SGHRS, CDR2 YFSETQ. The CDR3 totals 14 residues. Here the CDR3 reads CASSSGTPGNAIYF. The CDR3 coding sequence is TGCGCCAGCAGCTCAGGGACTCCTGGAAACGCCATATATTTT.

This clone was seen a handful of times. V is TRBV5-1 and J is TRBJ1-4; D is perhaps TRBD1 (5 bases). This CDR3 has 18 amino acids. The germline V gene has CDR1 SGHRS and CDR2 YFSETQ. V lost 1 base to trimming and J lost 3 bases, with 19 bases between them. The CDR3 region has the DNA TGCGCCAGCAGCTTGACCCTTCTGGGTTCAGGGCCTAATGAAAAACTGTTTTTT. Translated, it gives CASSLTLLGSGPNEKLFF.

V and J are TRBV5-1 and TRBJ2-5; 8 bases are a match to TRBD2. Germline CDR1 is SGHRS and CDR2 is YFSETQ. This CDR3 spans 17 amino acids. Losses at the gene ends were 5 bases for V and 4 bases for J; bases not matched to a gene: 16. The CDR3 reads CASSLIAGMFGGETQYF. In nucleotides, the CDR3 is TGCGCCAGCAGTCTTATAGCGGGAATGTTTGGGGGAGAGACCCAGTACTTC.

This chain links TRBV7-3 with TRBJ2-3, with a possible D match to TRBD2 (6 bases). The CDR3 is 15 amino acids. The ends were cut back, 2 bases at V and 10 bases at J, with 19 bases in the middle. Germline values: CDR1 SGHTA, CDR2 FQGTGA. The CDR3 loop reads CASSLFGYSGGAQYF. CDR3 sequence (DNA): TGTGCCAGCAGCTTATTTGGCTATAGCGGCGGTGCGCAGTATTTT.

The chain combines TRBV28 with TRBJ2-2; 14 bases line up with TRBD2. V shed 5 bases, J shed 5 bases, and the junction held 7 bases outside the gene matches. This CDR3 has 17 residues. CDR1 MDHEN and CDR2 SYDVKM come from the germline V gene. The CDR3 protein is CASSAGLAGGRTGELFF. The CDR3 DNA reads TGTGCCAGCAGTGCCGGACTAGCGGGAGGCCGAACCGGGGAGCTGTTTTTT. The full variable domain, rest sourced from reference TRBV28 and TRBJ2-2, is DVKVTQSSRYLVKRTGEKVFLECVQDMDHENMFWYRQDPGLGLRLIYFSYDVKMKEKGDIPEGYSVSREKKERFSLILESASTNQTSMYLCASSAGLAGGRTGELFFGEGSRLTVL.

The chain combines TRBV7-9 with TRBJ2-7; weak D call: TRBD1 (5 bases). Trimming removed 5 bases at V and 3 bases at J, with 11 bases between. This CDR3 spans 13 amino acids. In germline, CDR1 is SEHNR, CDR2 FQNEAQ (reference sequence). DNA for the CDR3: TGTGCCAGCAGCGGGCAGGGCAGCTACGAGCAGTACTTC. Translation gives CASSGQGSYEQYF.

The chain is built from TRBV5-1 and TRBJ2-5; 7 bases match TRBD1. The germline V gene encodes CDR1 SGHRS and CDR2 YFSETQ. The CDR3 extends over 15 amino acids. Losses at the gene ends were 0 bases for V and 3 bases for J; bases not matched to a gene: 5. CDR3 region: CASSLGTGREETQYF. CDR3 nucleotides: TGCGCCAGCAGCTTGGGGACAGGCCGCGAAGAGACCCAGTACTTC.

The gene calls are TRBV6-1 and TRBJ1-2; no clear D gene. Trimming took off 6 bases at V and 5 bases at J, with 10 bases between the two ends. Germline values: CDR1 MNHNS, CDR2 SASEGT. The CDR3 runs 12 residues. The CDR3 DNA is TGTGCCAGCAGGGTGGCGGCTTATGGCTACACCTTC. Its protein product is CASRVAAYGYTF.

J is TRBJ2-3 and V is TRBV4-2, with D uncertain. The CDR3 extends over 17 amino acids. The V gene's germline CDR1 is LGHNA and CDR2 YNFKEQ. Deletions cut 0 bases from V and 0 bases from J, with 13 bases between. This CDR3 reads CASSQDDSRPSTDTQYF. The CDR3 DNA is TGTGCCAGCAGCCAAGACGACTCCCGCCCTAGCACAGATACGCAGTATTTT.

DNA of the CDR3: TGTGCCAGCAGCTTAGAGCGACTAGCGGGGAAGCAGTTCTTC. As protein: CASSLERLAGKQFF. The chain recombines TRBV7-2 with TRBJ2-1; 11 bases align to TRBD2. Trimming at V came to 1 base and at J to 11 bases, leaving 4 bases not matched to a gene. The germline gives CDR1 SGHTA, CDR2 FQGNSA. This CDR3 has 14 residues.

The chain combines TRBV5-1 with TRBJ1-1, with TRBD1 as a possible D gene (6 bases). The CDR3 has 17 amino acids. Germline-derived CDR1 and CDR2 are SGHRS and YFSETQ. The V gene lost 0 bases and the J gene lost 6 bases, with 21 bases spanning the gap. The CDR3 sequence: CASSLVFGGAVRAEAFF. The CDR3 DNA is TGCGCCAGCAGCTTGGTTTTTGGGGGGGCGGTCAGGGCTGAAGCTTTCTTT. Variable domain in full (rest from reference TRBV5-1 and TRBJ1-1): KAGVTQTPRYLIKTRGQQVTLSCSPISGHRSVSWYQQTPGQGLQFLFEYFSETQRNKGNFPGRFSGRQFSNSRSEMNVSTLELGDSALYLCASSLVFGGAVRAEAFFGQGTRLTVV.